The 30 T cell receptor beta chains below all came from one sample that was sequenced in a study of control samples from healthy donors and cancer patients. The protocol was immunoSEQ multiplex PCR, while the TCRdb copy is restricted to in-frame clones and leaves out a portion. The table includes approximately 70,000 clones, under 90% detected once. Sequenced input: PBMCs. These receptors were obtained from a man in his 60s with lung cancer.

This chain joins TRBV29-1 and TRBJ2-1; no clear D gene. This CDR3 is built from 15 residues. Germline CDR1 and CDR2: SQVTM and ANQGSEA. The germline V and J ends were trimmed by 4 bases and 0 bases, with 13 bases remaining between them. CDR3 sequence (DNA): TGCAGCGTTGTGTTGGGAATAGGCTCCTACAATGAGCAGTTCTTC. This codes for CSVVLGIGSYNEQFF.

The chain combines TRBV18 with TRBJ1-6; maybe TRBD1 (6 bases). V shed 4 bases and J shed 8 bases, with 12 bases lying between them. CDR1 is KGHSH, CDR2 LQKENI, per germline. The CDR3 extends over 14 amino acids. The CDR3 spells CASSRTSGDSPLHF. In DNA, the CDR3 is TGTGCCAGCTCACGAACCTCAGGGGATTCACCCCTCCACTTT.

J is TRBJ1-1 and V is TRBV6-2 or TRBV6-3, with D possibly matching TRBD1 (5 bases). V shed 6 bases and J shed 3 bases, with 14 bases lying between them. The CDR3 runs to 14 residues. Looked up from germline, CDR1 is MNHEY and CDR2 is SVGEGT. For the CDR3, the DNA is TGTGCCAGCAGCCCAGGGTCGAGCCACACTGAAGCTTTCTTT. Translated, it gives CASSPGSSHTEAFF.

The chain joins TRBV6-4 to TRBJ2-1; a weak D match, TRBD1 (6 bases). Trimming removed 9 bases from V and 7 bases from J, with 16 bases in between. Germline CDR1 MRHNA, CDR2 SNTAGT. This CDR3 region has 13 residues. CDR3 DNA: TGTGCCAGTTCCAGGGGAGCAGGGAATGAGCAGTTCTTC. Its protein is CASSRGAGNEQFF.

As for this clone: A read error may account for a junction end that differs from germline. The CDR3 spells CAGSEGLGGNTEAFF. The CDR3 DNA reads as TGTGCCGGCAGTGAGGGTTTAGGTGGGAACACTGAAGCTTTCTTT. The chain links TRBV6-4 to TRBJ1-1; D is unresolved. Germline V CDR1 and CDR2: MRHNA, SNTAGT. The CDR3 runs 15 residues.

This clone was detected only once. The CDR3 region is CASSPSKGSYNEQFF. CDR3 in DNA: TGTGCCAGCAGTCCCTCCAAGGGCTCCTACAATGAGCAGTTCTTC. This rearrangement joins TRBV6-5 to TRBJ2-7; D gene ambiguous. The closer fit of TRBJ2-1 to the DNA end suggests the J call may be wrong. This CDR3 has 15 residues. Germline CDR1 is MNHEY and CDR2 is SVGAGI.

The rearrangement links TRBV6-1 to TRBJ2-1; TRBD2 agrees at 9 bases. Germline trimming cut 3 bases from V and 8 bases from J; bases unmatched to any gene: 8. Germline CDR1 is MNHNS and CDR2 is SASEGT. The CDR3 has 15 amino acids. The CDR3 protein is CASSEERGAWDEQFF. The CDR3 nucleotides are TGTGCCAGCAGTGAGGAGCGGGGGGCCTGGGATGAGCAGTTCTTC.

The rearrangement links TRBV5-4 to TRBJ2-6; D unresolved. The CDR3 has 18 amino acids. The V gene's germline CDR1 is SGHNT and CDR2 YYREEE (reference sequence). Trimming took 3 bases from V and 1 from J, leaving 17 bases between them. The CDR3: CASSSDLPGRSGANVLTF. CDR3 bases: TGTGCCAGCAGCTCAGACCTCCCTGGACGTTCTGGGGCCAACGTCCTGACTTTC.

The chain carries TRBV14 and TRBJ1-2, with 7 bases fitting TRBD1. J gave up 3 bases and V 1 base, and 5 bases lay outside the gene matches. The germline gives CDR1 SGHDN, CDR2 FVKESK. This CDR3 region has 15 residues. The CDR3 is CASSQGSQGYYGYTF. The CDR3 coding sequence is TGTGCCAGCAGCCAAGGGTCACAGGGGTACTATGGCTACACCTTC. Complete variable domain (other parts from reference TRBV14 and TRBJ1-2): EAGVTQFPSHSVIEKGQTVTLRCDPISGHDNLYWYRRVMGKEIKFLLHFVKESKQDESGMPNNRFLAERTGGTYSTLKVQPAELEDSGVYFCASSQGSQGYYGYTFGSGTRLTVV.

The rearrangement joins TRBV11-3 to TRBJ2-3; TRBD2 might be the D (7 bases). The CDR3 is 13 amino acids. Trimming cost V 5 bases and J 4 bases, with 10 bases left between them. Germline V gene sequence: CDR1 SGHNT, CDR2 YENEEA. This CDR3 reads CASSEGGADTQYF. The CDR3 coding sequence is TGTGCCAGCAGCGAAGGGGGGGCAGATACGCAGTATTTT.

The rearrangement joins TRBV5-1 to TRBJ1-2; D gene uncertain. The CDR3 sequence is 16 residues long. CDR1 is SGHRS, CDR2 YFSETQ, per germline. Trimming stripped 2 bases from V and 2 bases from J, with 16 bases between. DNA for the CDR3: TGCGCCAGCAGCTTTTCTAGGCAGAATTCCAACTATGGCTACACCTTC. This translates into CASSFSRQNSNYGYTF.

The V gene is TRBV4-1, the J gene TRBJ2-5; D is uncertain. The V end was cut by 2 bases, the J end by 4 bases, with 8 bases between. Germline values: CDR1 MGHRA, CDR2 YSYEKL. This CDR3 has 13 residues. The CDR3 protein is CASSQWQAETQYF. CDR3 bases: TGCGCCAGCAGCCAATGGCAAGCAGAGACCCAGTACTTC.

V usage is TRBV4-1 and J usage is TRBJ1-2; unclear D gene. The CDR3 covers 12 residues. Trimming removed 1 base at V and 8 bases at J, with 8 bases between. The germline V gene has CDR1 MGHRA and CDR2 YSYEKL. The CDR3 region has the DNA TGCGCCAGCAGCCAAGCTACCTGGGGCTACACCTTC. Residues: CASSQATWGYTF.

V is TRBV7-3 and J is TRBJ2-3; D is undetermined. This CDR3 has 15 residues. V lost 2 bases to trimming and J lost 1 base, with 10 bases between them. Germline loops: CDR1 SGHTA, CDR2 FQGTGA. CDR3 DNA sequence: TGTGCCAGCAGCTTACTCGGCCTACGCACAGATACGCAGTATTTT. Protein product: CASSLLGLRTDTQYF.

V gene TRBV18 combines with J gene TRBJ1-1; TRBD1 aligns across 7 bases. The V and J ends lost 0 bases and 4 bases, in that order; junction bases with no gene match: 8. Germline CDR1 is KGHSH and CDR2 is LQKENI. The CDR3 is made up of 16 amino acids. The CDR3 bases are TGTGCCAGCTCACCACCGACAGGGTGGTCGAGCACTGAAGCTTTCTTT. As protein: CASSPPTGWSSTEAFF.

The gene calls are TRBV30 and TRBJ1-3; maybe TRBD1 (5 bases). This CDR3 has 15 amino acids. Per germline, CDR1 GTSNPN and CDR2 SVGIG (reference sequence). Trimming took 5 bases from V and 4 from J, leaving 18 bases between them. The CDR3: CAWERSGVGGNTIYF. CDR3 bases: TGTGCCTGGGAAAGGTCGGGGGTAGGAGGAAACACCATATATTTT. The full variable domain, completed using reference TRBV30 and TRBJ1-3, is SQTIHQWPATLVQPVGSPLSLECTVEGTSNPNLYWYRQAAGRGLQLLFYSVGIGQISSEVPQNLSASRPQDRQFILSSKKLLLSDSGFYLCAWERSGVGGNTIYFGEGSWLTVV.

V and J are TRBV12-5 and TRBJ2-5; the match to TRBD1 covers 10 bases. The CDR3 has 14 residues. The germline CDR1 and CDR2 sequences are LGHNT and FRNRAP. The V segment lost 3 bases and the J segment 3 bases; nucleotides outside the gene matches: 1. For the CDR3, the DNA is TGTGCTAGTGGTTTTGGGACAGGGGAAGAGACCCAGTACTTC. Its protein product is CASGFGTGEETQYF.

This clone was counted a single time. The chain has TRBV6-5 and TRBJ1-2; 7 nucleotides align to TRBD1. Germline CDR1 reads MNHEY; CDR2 reads SVGAGI. Germline trimming cut 5 bases from V and 8 bases from J; bases unmatched to any gene: 11. This CDR3 spans 14 amino acids. The CDR3 spells CASSTGQALSGYTF. The DNA of the CDR3 is TGTGCCAGCAGTACCGGACAGGCCCTTTCAGGCTACACCTTC.

This clone was seen a handful of times. The V call is TRBV5-6, the J call TRBJ1-5; TRBD1 aligns across 9 bases. Trimming removed 2 bases from V and 7 bases from J; junction bases left unmatched: 4. The CDR3 runs to 14 residues. Germline CDR1 reads SGHDT; CDR2 reads YYEEEE. The CDR3 DNA follows: TGTGCCAGCAGCTTACAGGGGGCAGGGCAGCCCCAGCATTTT. This codes for CASSLQGAGQPQHF. The variable domain in full, with the rest retrieved from reference TRBV5-6 and TRBJ1-5, is DAGVTQSPTHLIKTRGQQVTLRCSPKSGHDTVSWYQQALGQGPQFIFQYYEEEERQRGNFPDRFSGHQFPNYSSELNVNALLLGDSALYLCASSLQGAGQPQHFGDGTRLSIL.

This clone appeared a few times. The chain has TRBV7-9 and TRBJ2-5; 7 positions agree with TRBD1. CDR3 length equals 16 residues. Germline CDR1 reads SEHNR; CDR2 reads FQNEAQ (reference sequence). The ends lost 1 base at V and 4 bases at J; junction bases unmatched: 9. The CDR3 protein is CASSLETGSARETQYF. The CDR3 DNA follows: TGTGCCAGCAGCTTAGAGACAGGGAGTGCCCGAGAGACCCAGTACTTC.

The V and J genes are TRBV6-2 or TRBV6-3 and TRBJ1-2, with D tentatively TRBD1 (5 bases). The V and J ends lost 0 bases and 4 bases respectively, with 12 bases between them. Germline V gene lookup returns CDR1 MNHEY and CDR2 SVGEGT. The CDR3 has 15 residues. Here the CDR3 reads CASSYSGQTIYGYTF. The CDR3 DNA sequence: TGTGCCAGCAGTTACTCGGGGCAGACGATCTATGGCTACACCTTC.

The chain combines TRBV12-3 or TRBV12-4 with TRBJ1-2; D call uncertain. The CDR3 runs 13 residues. V lost 6 bases and J 3 bases, leaving 11 bases between the germline ends. DNA of the CDR3: TGTGCCAGCAGACAAACAGTCGACTATGGCTACACCTTC. Protein sequence: CASRQTVDYGYTF.

The genes are TRBV29-1 and TRBJ1-2; TRBD1 matches at 11 bases. Unmatched junction bases numbered 8, after V lost 3 bases and J lost 8 bases. Germline loops: CDR1 SQVTM, CDR2 ANQGSEA. This CDR3 spans 14 amino acids. CDR3 coding DNA: TGCAGCGTTGACCTGGCCGGGACAGGGGGGGGCTACACCTTC. It codes for CSVDLAGTGGGYTF.

A note on this clone: At one end, the junction sequence differs from germline, possibly due to a read error. The chain has TRBV3-1 (or the pseudogene TRBV3-2) and TRBJ2-2; 9 bases fit TRBD1. Germline V gene sequence: CDR1 LGHDT, CDR2 YNNKEL (reference sequence). The CDR3 length is 19 residues. CDR3 bases: TGTGCCAGCAGCCAAGATATCAGCCGATGGGGACAGGGTAGGCGGGGAGCTGTTTTT. It encodes CASSQDISRWGQGRRGAVF.

This clone appeared once. V is TRBV27 and J is TRBJ1-5; 10 positions agree with TRBD1. The CDR3 runs to 15 residues. CDR1 is MNHEY, CDR2 SMNVEV, per germline (reference sequence). The J segment lost 2 bases and the V segment lost 6 bases, leaving 4 bases of the junction unmatched. As DNA, the CDR3 is TGTGCCAGCAGACCCGGGACAGGGGGCAATCAGCCCCAGCATTTT. Residues: CASRPGTGGNQPQHF.

The J gene is TRBJ1-1, the V gene TRBV19, with D tentatively TRBD1 (6 bases). Germline V gives CDR1 LNHDA, CDR2 SQIVND (reference sequence). CDR3 length: 15 amino acids. Trimming cost V 5 bases and J 6 bases, with 19 bases left between them. This CDR3 is CASSPGTPGGAEAFF. Here the CDR3 DNA reads TGTGCCAGTAGTCCCGGGACACCAGGTGGGGCTGAAGCTTTCTTT.

The chain uses TRBV6-5 and TRBJ1-5; no reliable D call. Trimming pared 7 bases from V and 5 bases from J, leaving 12 bases between. This CDR3 comprises 13 residues. Germline assignment: CDR1 MNHEY and CDR2 SVGAGI. The CDR3 region is CASNTNLYQPQHF. As DNA, the CDR3 is TGTGCCAGCAATACTAACCTTTATCAGCCCCAGCATTTT.

The CDR3 nucleotides read TGCAGCGTTTGGACAGGGACAGGAAACACCATATATTTT. It encodes CSVWTGTGNTIYF. The chain employs TRBV29-1 and TRBJ1-3; 8 bases agree with TRBD1. Trimming at V came to 5 bases and at J to 4 bases, leaving 4 bases not matched to a gene. This CDR3 comprises 13 residues. CDR1 SQVTM and CDR2 ANQGSEA come from the germline V gene. Drawing the rest from reference TRBV29-1 and TRBJ1-3, the complete variable domain is SAVISQKPSRDICQRGTSLTIQCQVDSQVTMMFWYRQQPGQSLTLIATANQGSEATYESGFVIDKFPISRPNLTFSTLTVSNMSPEDSSIYLCSVWTGTGNTIYFGEGSWLTVV.

V usage is TRBV24-1 and J usage is TRBJ2-2, with 8 bases that match TRBD2. CDR1 is KGHDR and CDR2 is SFDVKD in the germline V gene. This CDR3 spans 16 amino acids. The junction had 7 bases not matched to a gene; V was cut back by 1 base and J by 7 bases. Here the CDR3 DNA reads TGTGCCACCAGTGATTTCCAGCGGGGGTTCGTCGGGGAGCTGTTTTTT. This gives the protein CATSDFQRGFVGELFF.

The chain combines TRBV3-1 (or the pseudogene TRBV3-2) with TRBJ1-2, with D uncertain. The germline V gene encodes CDR1 LGHDT and CDR2 YNNKEL (reference sequence). CDR3 length: 17 residues. V gave up 0 bases and J gave up 4 bases, with 18 bases separating them. The CDR3 region has the DNA TGTGCCAGCAGCCAAGATCTTAGTACAGCGTCTTTCTATGGCTACACCTTC. Protein: CASSQDLSTASFYGYTF.